This T cell receptor (beta chain) was sequenced during a study of blood T cell repertoires in COVID-19. Trimming cost V 4 bases and J 5 bases; bases outside gene matches: 7. CDR1 MGHRA and CDR2 YSYEKL come from the germline V gene. The CDR3 length is 14 residues. Using immunoSEQ multiplex PCR, the repertoire was profiled, and TCRdb retains in-frame clones only, with some absent. The sample contains about 74,000 clones, just over 85% of which appear only once. Input material: peripheral blood. This receptor was identified in a woman of 80 years or more with active or convalescent COVID-19. The genes are TRBV4-1 and TRBJ2-7; 8 bases map to TRBD2. The CDR3 DNA is TGCGCCAGCAGCCTCAGCGGGAGAGGGAACGAGCAGTACTTC. It specifies CASSLSGRGNEQYF.